Listed below are T cell receptor beta chains from one sample, sequenced in a study of blood T cells in healthy people across ages. TCRdb passed the 5' RACE reads through MiXCR, listing each CDR3 protein once. This sample yields some 1,500,000 distinct CDR3 sequences, of which approximately 42% are seen a single time; approximately 4% belongs to the top ten. The source material was blood. The receptors here all came from a woman between 18 and 30 years old in good health. Both conserved end residues are part of each CDR3. The order of the fields is clone size, J gene, V gene, D gene, CDR3 protein, CDR3 DNA. D genes are given only for firm matches. Some rows mark clone size as missing; the rest say once, few, many or name a class of expanded clone.

>.|TRBJ1-1|TRBV6-6|TRBD1
CASRGTGTWRMNTEAFF
TGTGCCAGCAGGGGGACAGGGACATGGCGTATGAACACTGAAGCTTTCTTT
>.|TRBJ2-7|TRBV4-1|TRBD2
CASSHLASGSYEQYF
TGCGCCAGCAGCCATCTCGCTAGCGGGAGCTACGAGCAGTACTTC
>.|TRBJ1-2|TRBV3-1|.
CASSQGQSSYGYTF
TGTGCCAGCAGCCAAGGACAGTCCTCCTATGGCTACACCTTC
>.|TRBJ2-6|TRBV20-1|TRBD2
CSALLAGAQRANVLTF
TGCAGTGCACTACTAGCGGGGGCCCAGAGGGCCAACGTCCTGACTTTC
>.|TRBJ1-2|TRBV20-1|.
CSAGQAAGYTF
TGCAGTGCTGGGCAGGCCGCTGGCTACACCTTC
>.|TRBJ2-1|TRBV7-2|.
CASSSGREGNEQFF
TGTGCCAGCAGCTCCGGTCGGGAAGGCAATGAGCAGTTCTTC
>.|TRBJ2-7|TRBV4-3|TRBD2
CASSQAVSYGRDPYEQYF
TGCGCCAGCAGCCAAGCAGTGAGCTACGGGAGGGATCCTTACGAGCAGTACTTC
>.|TRBJ1-2|TRBV27|TRBD1
CASSPLTGVGYTF
TGTGCCAGCAGTCCGCTTACAGGGGTCGGCTACACCTTC
>few|TRBJ1-6|TRBV30|.
CAWSVTANSPLHF
TGTGCCTGGAGTGTGACAGCAAATTCACCCCTCCACTTT
>.|TRBJ2-7|TRBV7-2|.
CASTPFQGTTYEQYF
TGTGCCAGCACCCCCTTTCAGGGGACGACCTACGAGCAGTACTTC
>.|TRBJ1-2|TRBV7-2|.
CANSFGGHNYGYTF
TGTGCCAACAGCTTCGGGGGCCATAACTATGGCTACACCTTC
>.|TRBJ1-1|TRBV5-1|.
CASSRQQDTEAFF
TGCGCCAGCAGCAGACAACAGGACACTGAAGCTTTCTTT
>.|TRBJ2-7|TRBV15|.
CATSRDLEVDEQYF
TGTGCCACCAGCAGAGATCTTGAGGTGGACGAGCAGTACTTC
>few|TRBJ2-4|TRBV13|.
CASSLFDGLAKNIQYF
TGTGCCAGCAGCCTATTCGACGGCCTAGCCAAAAACATTCAGTACTTC
>.|TRBJ2-7|TRBV11-2|TRBD1
CASSPDRGGIYEQYF
TGTGCCAGCAGCCCCGACAGGGGAGGAATCTACGAGCAGTACTTC
>few|TRBJ1-2|TRBV4-1|.
CASSQQGGDYGYTF
TGCGCCAGCAGCCAGCAGGGAGGGGACTATGGCTACACCTTC
>.|TRBJ2-3|TRBV20-1|.
CSARLAPTDTQYF
TGCAGTGCTAGGCTTGCGCCCACAGATACGCAGTATTTT
>few|TRBJ1-1|TRBV4-3|.
CASSHDRSNTEAFF
TGCGCCAGCAGCCACGACAGGTCGAACACTGAAGCTTTCTTT
>few|TRBJ2-3|TRBV9|.
CASSAYTGGTDTQYF
TGTGCCAGCAGCGCTTACACCGGGGGCACAGATACGCAGTATTTT
>.|TRBJ2-2|TRBV21-1|.
CASSKGGVNTGELFF
TGTGCCAGCAGCAAAGGTGGGGTCAACACCGGGGAGCTGTTTTTT
>.|TRBJ1-2|TRBV2|.
CAILRSGSYGYTF
TGTGCCATCCTCCGATCAGGGAGCTATGGCTACACCTTC
>few|TRBJ1-1|TRBV4-1|.
CASSQNLKNTEAFF
TGCGCCAGCAGCCAAAATCTTAAGAACACTGAAGCTTTCTTT